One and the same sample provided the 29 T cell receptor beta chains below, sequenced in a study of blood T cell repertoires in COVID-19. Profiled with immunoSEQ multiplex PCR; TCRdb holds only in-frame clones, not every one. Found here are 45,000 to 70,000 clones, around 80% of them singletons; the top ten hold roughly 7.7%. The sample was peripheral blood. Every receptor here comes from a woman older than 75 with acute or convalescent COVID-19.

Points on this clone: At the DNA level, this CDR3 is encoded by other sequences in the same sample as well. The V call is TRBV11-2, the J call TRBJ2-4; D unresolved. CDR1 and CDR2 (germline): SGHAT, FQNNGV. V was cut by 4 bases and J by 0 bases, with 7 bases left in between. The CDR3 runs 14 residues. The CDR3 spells CASSSRLAKNIQYF. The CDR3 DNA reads TGTGCCAGCAGCTCCCGACTAGCCAAAAACATTCAGTACTTC.

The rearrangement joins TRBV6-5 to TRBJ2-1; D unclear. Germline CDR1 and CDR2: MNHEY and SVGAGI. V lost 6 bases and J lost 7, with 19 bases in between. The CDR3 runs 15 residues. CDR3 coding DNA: TGTGCCAGCAGCCGCGGCGGCGTATCTTGGAATGAGCAGTTCTTC. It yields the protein CASSRGGVSWNEQFF.

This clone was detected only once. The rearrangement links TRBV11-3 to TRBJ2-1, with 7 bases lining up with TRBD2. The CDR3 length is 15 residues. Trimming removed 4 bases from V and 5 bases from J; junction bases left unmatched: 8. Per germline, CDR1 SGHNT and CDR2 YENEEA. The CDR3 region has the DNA TGTGCCAGCAGCTCATCCGGGACTACTGACAATGAGCAGTTCTTC. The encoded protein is CASSSSGTTDNEQFF.

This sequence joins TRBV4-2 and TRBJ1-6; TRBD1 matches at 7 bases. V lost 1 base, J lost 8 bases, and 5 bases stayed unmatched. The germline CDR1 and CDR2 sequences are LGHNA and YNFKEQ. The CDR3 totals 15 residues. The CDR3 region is CASSQGNRGDSPLHF. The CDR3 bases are TGTGCCAGCAGCCAAGGAAACAGGGGTGATTCACCCCTCCACTTT.

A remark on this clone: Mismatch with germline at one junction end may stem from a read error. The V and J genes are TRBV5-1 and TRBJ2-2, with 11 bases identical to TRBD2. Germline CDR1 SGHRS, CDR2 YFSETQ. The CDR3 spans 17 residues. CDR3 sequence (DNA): TGCGCCAGCAGCCCAGGGCCTAGCGGGGGGAACCCCGGGGAGCTGTTTTTT. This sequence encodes CASSPGPSGGNPGELFF.

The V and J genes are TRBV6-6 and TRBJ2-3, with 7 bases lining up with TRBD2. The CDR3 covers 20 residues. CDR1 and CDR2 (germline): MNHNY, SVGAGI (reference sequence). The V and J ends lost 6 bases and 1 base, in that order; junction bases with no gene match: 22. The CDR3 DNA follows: TGTGCCAGCAGCCACAAAAAACGGATGACTAGCAAGGAAGGCACAGATACGCAGTATTTT. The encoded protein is CASSHKKRMTSKEGTDTQYF.

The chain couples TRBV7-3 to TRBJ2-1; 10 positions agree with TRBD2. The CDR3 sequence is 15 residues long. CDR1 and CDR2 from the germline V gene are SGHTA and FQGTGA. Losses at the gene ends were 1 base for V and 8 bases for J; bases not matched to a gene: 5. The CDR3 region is CASSLSLAGVYEQFF. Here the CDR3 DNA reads TGTGCCAGCAGCTTAAGTCTAGCGGGAGTCTATGAGCAGTTCTTC.

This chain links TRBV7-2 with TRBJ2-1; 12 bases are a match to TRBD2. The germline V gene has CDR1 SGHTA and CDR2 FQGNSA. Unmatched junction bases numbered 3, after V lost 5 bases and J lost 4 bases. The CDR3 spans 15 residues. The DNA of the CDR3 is TGTGCCAGCAGCGCAGGACTAGCGGGGTACAATGAGCAGTTCTTC. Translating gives CASSAGLAGYNEQFF.

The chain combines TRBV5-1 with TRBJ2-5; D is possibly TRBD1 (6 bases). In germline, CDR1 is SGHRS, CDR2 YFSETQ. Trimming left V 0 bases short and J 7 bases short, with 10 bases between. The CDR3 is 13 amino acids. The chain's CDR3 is CASSLDRVGTQYF. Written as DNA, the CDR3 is TGCGCCAGCAGCTTGGACAGGGTAGGGACCCAGTACTTC. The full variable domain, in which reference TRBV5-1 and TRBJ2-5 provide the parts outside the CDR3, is KAGVTQTPRYLIKTRGQQVTLSCSPISGHRSVSWYQQTPGQGLQFLFEYFSETQRNKGNFPGRFSGRQFSNSRSEMNVSTLELGDSALYLCASSLDRVGTQYFGPGTRLLVL.

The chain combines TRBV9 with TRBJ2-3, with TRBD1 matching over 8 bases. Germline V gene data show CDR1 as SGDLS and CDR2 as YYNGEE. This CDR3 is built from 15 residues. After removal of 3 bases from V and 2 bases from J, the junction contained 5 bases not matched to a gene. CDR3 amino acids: CASSEGTGPTDTQYF. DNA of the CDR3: TGTGCCAGCAGCGAGGGGACAGGCCCCACAGATACGCAGTATTTT.

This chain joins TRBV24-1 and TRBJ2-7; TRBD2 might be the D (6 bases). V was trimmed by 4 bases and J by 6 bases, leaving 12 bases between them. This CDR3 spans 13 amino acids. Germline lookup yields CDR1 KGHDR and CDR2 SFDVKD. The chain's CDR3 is CATSEWGGGEQYF. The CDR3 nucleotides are TGTGCCACCAGTGAGTGGGGAGGAGGCGAGCAGTACTTC.

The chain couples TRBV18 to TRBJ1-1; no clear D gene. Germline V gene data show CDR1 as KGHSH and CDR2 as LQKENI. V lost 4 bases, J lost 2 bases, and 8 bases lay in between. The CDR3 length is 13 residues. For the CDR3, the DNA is TGTGCCAGCTCACTTTCAGAAAACACTGAAGCTTTCTTT. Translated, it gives CASSLSENTEAFF.

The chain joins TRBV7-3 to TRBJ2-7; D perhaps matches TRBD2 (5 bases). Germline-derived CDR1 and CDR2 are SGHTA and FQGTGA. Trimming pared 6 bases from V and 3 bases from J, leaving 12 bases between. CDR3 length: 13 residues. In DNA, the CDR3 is TGTGCCAGCAGTCGTGGACTTGGCTACGAGCAGTACTTC. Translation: CASSRGLGYEQYF.

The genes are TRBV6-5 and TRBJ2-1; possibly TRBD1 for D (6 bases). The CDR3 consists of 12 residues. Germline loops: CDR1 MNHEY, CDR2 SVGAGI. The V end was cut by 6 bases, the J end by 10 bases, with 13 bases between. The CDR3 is CASSVFGTEQFF. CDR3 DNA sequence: TGTGCCAGCAGCGTGTTCGGGACAGAGCAGTTCTTC.

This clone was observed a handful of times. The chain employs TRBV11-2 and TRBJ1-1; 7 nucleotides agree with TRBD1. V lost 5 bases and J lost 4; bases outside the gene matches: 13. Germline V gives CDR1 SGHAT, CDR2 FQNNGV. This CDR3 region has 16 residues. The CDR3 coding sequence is TGTGCCAGCAGCATCCAAGCCTGGGACAGATCCACTGAAGCTTTCTTT. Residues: CASSIQAWDRSTEAFF.

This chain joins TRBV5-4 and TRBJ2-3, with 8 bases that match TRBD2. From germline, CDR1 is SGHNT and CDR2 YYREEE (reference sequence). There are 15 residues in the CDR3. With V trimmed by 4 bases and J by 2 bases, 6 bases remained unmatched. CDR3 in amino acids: CASSPGGGYTDTQYF. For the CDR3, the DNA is TGTGCCAGCAGCCCGGGAGGGGGTTACACAGATACGCAGTATTTT.

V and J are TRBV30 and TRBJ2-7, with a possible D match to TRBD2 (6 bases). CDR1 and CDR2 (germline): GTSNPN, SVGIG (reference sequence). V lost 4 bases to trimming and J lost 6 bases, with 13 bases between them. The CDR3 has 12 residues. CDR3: CAWMGLGGEQYF. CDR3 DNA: TGTGCCTGGATGGGGCTGGGGGGCGAGCAGTACTTC. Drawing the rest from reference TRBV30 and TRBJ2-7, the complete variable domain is SQTIHQWPATLVQPVGSPLSLECTVEGTSNPNLYWYRQAAGRGLQLLFYSVGIGQISSEVPQNLSASRPQDRQFILSSKKLLLSDSGFYLCAWMGLGGEQYFGPGTRLTVT.

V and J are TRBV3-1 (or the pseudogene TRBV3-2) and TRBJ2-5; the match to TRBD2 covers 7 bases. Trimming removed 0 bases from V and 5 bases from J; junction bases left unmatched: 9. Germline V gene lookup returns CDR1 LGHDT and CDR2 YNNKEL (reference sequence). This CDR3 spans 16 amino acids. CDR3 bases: TGTGCCAGCAGCCAAGATCAGGGCGTGGGGGGGGAGACCCAGTACTTC. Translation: CASSQDQGVGGETQYF.

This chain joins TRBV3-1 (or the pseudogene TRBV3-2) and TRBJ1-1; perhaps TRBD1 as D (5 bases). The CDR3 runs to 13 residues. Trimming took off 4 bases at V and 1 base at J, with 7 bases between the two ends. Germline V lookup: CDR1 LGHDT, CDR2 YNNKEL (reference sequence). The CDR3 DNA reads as TGTGCCAGCAGCCCCGGGGGGAACACTGAAGCTTTCTTT. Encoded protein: CASSPGGNTEAFF.

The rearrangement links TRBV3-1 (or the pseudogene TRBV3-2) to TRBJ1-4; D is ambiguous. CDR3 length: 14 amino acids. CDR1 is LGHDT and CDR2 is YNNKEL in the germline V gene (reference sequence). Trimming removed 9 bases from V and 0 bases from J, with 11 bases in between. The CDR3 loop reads CASRRGATNEKLFF. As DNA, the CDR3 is TGTGCCAGTCGCCGCGGGGCAACTAATGAAAAACTGTTTTTT.

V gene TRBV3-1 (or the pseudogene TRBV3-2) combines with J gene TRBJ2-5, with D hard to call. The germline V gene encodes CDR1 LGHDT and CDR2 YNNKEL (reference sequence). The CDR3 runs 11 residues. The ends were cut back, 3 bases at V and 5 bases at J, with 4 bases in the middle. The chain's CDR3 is CASSQAETQYF. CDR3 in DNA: TGTGCCAGCAGCCAGGCTGAGACCCAGTACTTC.

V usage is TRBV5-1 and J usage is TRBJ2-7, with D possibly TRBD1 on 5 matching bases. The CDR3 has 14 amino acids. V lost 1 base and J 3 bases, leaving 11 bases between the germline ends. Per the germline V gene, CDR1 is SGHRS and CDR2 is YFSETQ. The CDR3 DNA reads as TGCGCCAGCAGCTTGAAGGGGCCGGACTACGAGCAGTACTTC. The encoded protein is CASSLKGPDYEQYF.

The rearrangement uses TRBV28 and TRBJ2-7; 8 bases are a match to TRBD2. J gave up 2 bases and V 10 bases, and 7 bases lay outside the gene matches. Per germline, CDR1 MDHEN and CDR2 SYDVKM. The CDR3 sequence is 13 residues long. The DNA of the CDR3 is TGTGCCATCGCCGGGACTAGAGCCTACGAGCAGTACTTC. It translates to CAIAGTRAYEQYF.

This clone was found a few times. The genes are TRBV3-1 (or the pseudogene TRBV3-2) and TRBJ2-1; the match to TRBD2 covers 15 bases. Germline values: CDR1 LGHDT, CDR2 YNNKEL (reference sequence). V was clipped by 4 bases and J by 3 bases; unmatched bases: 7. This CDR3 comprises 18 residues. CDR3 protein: CASSRGLAGGPLYNEQFF. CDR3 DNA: TGTGCCAGCAGCCGCGGACTAGCGGGGGGGCCTCTCTACAATGAGCAGTTCTTC.

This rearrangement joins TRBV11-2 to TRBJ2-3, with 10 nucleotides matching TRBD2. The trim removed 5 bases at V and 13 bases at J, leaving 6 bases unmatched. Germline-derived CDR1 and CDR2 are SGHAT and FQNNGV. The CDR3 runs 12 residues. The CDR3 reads CASSPTSGVKYF. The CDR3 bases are TGTGCCAGCAGCCCTACTAGCGGGGTAAAGTATTTT.

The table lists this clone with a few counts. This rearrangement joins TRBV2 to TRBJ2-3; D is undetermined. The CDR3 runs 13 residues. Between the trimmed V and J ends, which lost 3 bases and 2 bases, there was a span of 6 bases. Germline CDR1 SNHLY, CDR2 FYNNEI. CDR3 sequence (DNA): TGTGCCAGCAGTGAGAGGCACACAGATACGCAGTATTTT. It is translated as CASSERHTDTQYF.

Written as DNA, the CDR3 is TGTGCCAGCAGCTTAGAGACGGGACTAGCCAAAAACATTCAGTACTTC. It codes for CASSLETGLAKNIQYF. V is TRBV7-9 and J is TRBJ2-4; perhaps TRBD2 as D (6 bases). CDR1 and CDR2 from the germline V gene are SEHNR and FQNEAQ (reference sequence). The V gene lost 1 base and the J gene lost 0 bases, with 10 bases spanning the gap. This CDR3 has 16 amino acids.

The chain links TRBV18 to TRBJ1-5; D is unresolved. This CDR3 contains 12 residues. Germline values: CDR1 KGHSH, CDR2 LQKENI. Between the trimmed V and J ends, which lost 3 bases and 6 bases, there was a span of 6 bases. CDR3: CASSPSGQPQHF. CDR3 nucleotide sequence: TGTGCCAGCTCACCGTCAGGTCAGCCCCAGCATTTT.

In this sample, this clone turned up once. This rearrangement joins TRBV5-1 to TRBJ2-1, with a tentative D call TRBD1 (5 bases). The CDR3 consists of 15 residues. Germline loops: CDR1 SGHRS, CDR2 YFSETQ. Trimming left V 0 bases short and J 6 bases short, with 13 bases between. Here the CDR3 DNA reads TGCGCCAGCAGCTTGGCGGCAGGGCGGATCAATGAGCAGTTCTTC. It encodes CASSLAAGRINEQFF.